These 10 T cell receptor beta chains share one sample of origin, sequenced in a study of shared clonotypes between healthy human individuals. Here immunoSEQ multiplex PCR was the method, and the copy in TCRdb shows in-frame clones only, minus some. The repertoire has about 2,200,000 clones, about 93% of them found once; the top ten carry 1.7%. In the naive CD8 group, cells lacked CD45RO and were positively selected for CCR7, so terminally differentiated effector memory CD45RA+ cells were left out. Sequenced: naive CD8+ T cells from PBMCs. The origin of the receptors is a man between 18 and 35 years old in good health. Some clones in this sample may be carry-over from other donors' samples.

This sequence joins TRBV10-1 and TRBJ1-1, with TRBD1 identical over 7 bases. This CDR3 has 14 residues. Germline CDR1 reads WNHNN; CDR2 reads SYGVQD (reference sequence). Unmatched junction bases numbered 3, after V lost 0 bases and J lost 5 bases. The CDR3 loop reads CASSESARGTEAFF. CDR3 nucleotides: TGCGCCAGCAGTGAGTCGGCCAGGGGGACTGAAGCTTTCTTT.

The chain carries TRBV2 and TRBJ2-5; the match to TRBD2 covers 7 bases. Germline V gene lookup returns CDR1 SNHLY and CDR2 FYNNEI. Losses at the gene ends were 5 bases for V and 5 bases for J; bases not matched to a gene: 11. The CDR3 consists of 15 residues. The CDR3 reads CASSPGAGVQETQYF. The DNA of the CDR3 is TGTGCCAGCAGTCCTGGGGCGGGAGTACAGGAGACCCAGTACTTC. The full variable domain, completed using reference TRBV2 and TRBJ2-5, is EPEVTQTPSHQVTQMGQEVILRCVPISNHLYFYWYRQILGQKVEFLVSFYNNEISEKSEIFDDQFSVERPDGSNFTLKIRSTKLEDSAMYFCASSPGAGVQETQYFGPGTRLLVL.

This clone appeared a few times. Other DNA sequences in the sample encode the same CDR3. V is TRBV7-3 and J is TRBJ2-1, with 9 bases matching TRBD2. J gave up 0 bases and V 3 bases, and 0 bases lay outside the gene matches. The germline gives CDR1 SGHTA, CDR2 FQGTGA. The CDR3 sequence is 15 residues long. This CDR3 is CASSFSGSSYNEQFF. Written as DNA, the CDR3 is TGTGCCAGCAGCTTTAGCGGGAGCTCCTACAATGAGCAGTTCTTC.

Only a few counts were recorded for this clone. The chain joins TRBV28 to TRBJ1-2, with a possible D match to TRBD1 (5 bases). Trimming pared 8 bases from V and 7 bases from J, leaving 8 bases between. The CDR3 runs 10 residues. Germline CDR1 reads MDHEN; CDR2 reads SYDVKM. In nucleotides, the CDR3 is TGTGCCAGCCGTGGGGCTGGCTACACCTTC. Its protein is CASRGAGYTF.

The gene calls are TRBV27 and TRBJ1-2; 7 bases agree with TRBD1. The germline CDR1 and CDR2 sequences are MNHEY and SMNVEV (reference sequence). The CDR3 is 14 residues long. V lost 6 bases and J lost 2; bases outside the gene matches: 6. The CDR3 DNA reads as TGTGCCAGCAGCCCACACAGGGGAAACTATGGCTACACCTTC. Residues: CASSPHRGNYGYTF.

The rearrangement uses TRBV5-1 and TRBJ1-4; D remains unclear. Germline CDR1 is SGHRS and CDR2 is YFSETQ. CDR3 length: 14 residues. Trimming cost V 1 base and J 5 bases, with 9 bases left between them. CDR3 in amino acids: CASSLYSSNEKLFF. The CDR3, as DNA: TGCGCCAGCAGCTTGTACAGCTCCAATGAAAAACTGTTTTTT.

The rearrangement links TRBV7-2 to TRBJ1-4; D unclear. V was shortened by 1 base and J by 8 bases, with 11 bases between the two germline ends. The CDR3 covers 14 residues. The germline CDR1 and CDR2 sequences are SGHTA and FQGNSA. CDR3 protein: CASSLVGRGEKLFF. CDR3 in DNA: TGTGCCAGCAGCTTAGTGGGAAGAGGAGAAAAACTGTTTTTT. Full variable domain (outside the CDR3, taken from reference TRBV7-2 and TRBJ1-4): GAGVSQSPSNKVTEKGKDVELRCDPISGHTALYWYRQSLGQGLEFLIYFQGNSAPDKSGLPSDRFSAERTGGSVSTLTIQRTQQEDSAVYLCASSLVGRGEKLFFGSGTQLSVL.

This rearrangement joins TRBV10-2 to TRBJ2-2; the match to TRBD2 covers 7 bases. The CDR3 consists of 16 residues. V lost 2 bases, J lost 4 bases, and 7 bases stayed unmatched. Germline V gives CDR1 WSHSY, CDR2 SAAADI. The CDR3 DNA reads as TGCGCCAGCAGTGAGAGGATGGGGGGGGGCACCGGGGAGCTGTTTTTT. Translating it yields CASSERMGGGTGELFF.

V and J are TRBV9 and TRBJ1-5; no clear D gene. Germline CDR1 reads SGDLS; CDR2 reads YYNGEE. The CDR3 covers 14 residues. V dropped 4 bases and J dropped 7 bases, with 15 bases sitting between them. CDR3 bases: TGTGCCAGCAGCCCAAAGGATAGCGTACAGCCCCAGCATTTT. Amino acids: CASSPKDSVQPQHF.

The chain is built from TRBV2 and TRBJ2-7, with TRBD2 identical over 8 bases. CDR3 length: 16 amino acids. Germline CDR1 and CDR2: SNHLY and FYNNEI. Trimming cost V 6 bases and J 3 bases; bases outside gene matches: 13. As DNA, the CDR3 is TGTGCCAGCAGCCCAAAACCGGGACTAGAAAGCTACGAGCAGTACTTC. Translating it yields CASSPKPGLESYEQYF.